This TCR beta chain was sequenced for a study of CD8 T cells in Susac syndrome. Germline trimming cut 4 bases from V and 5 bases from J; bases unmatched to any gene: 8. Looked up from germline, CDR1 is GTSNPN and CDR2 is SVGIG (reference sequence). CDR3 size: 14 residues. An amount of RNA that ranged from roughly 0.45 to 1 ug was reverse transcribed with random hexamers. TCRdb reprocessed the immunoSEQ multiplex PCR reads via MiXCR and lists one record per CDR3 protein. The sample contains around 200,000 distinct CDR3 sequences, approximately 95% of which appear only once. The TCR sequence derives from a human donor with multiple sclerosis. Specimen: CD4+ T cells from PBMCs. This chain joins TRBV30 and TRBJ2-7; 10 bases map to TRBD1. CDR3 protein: CAWTVDRGLDEQYF. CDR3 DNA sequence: TGTGCCTGGACTGTAGACAGGGGGCTCGACGAGCAGTACTTC.